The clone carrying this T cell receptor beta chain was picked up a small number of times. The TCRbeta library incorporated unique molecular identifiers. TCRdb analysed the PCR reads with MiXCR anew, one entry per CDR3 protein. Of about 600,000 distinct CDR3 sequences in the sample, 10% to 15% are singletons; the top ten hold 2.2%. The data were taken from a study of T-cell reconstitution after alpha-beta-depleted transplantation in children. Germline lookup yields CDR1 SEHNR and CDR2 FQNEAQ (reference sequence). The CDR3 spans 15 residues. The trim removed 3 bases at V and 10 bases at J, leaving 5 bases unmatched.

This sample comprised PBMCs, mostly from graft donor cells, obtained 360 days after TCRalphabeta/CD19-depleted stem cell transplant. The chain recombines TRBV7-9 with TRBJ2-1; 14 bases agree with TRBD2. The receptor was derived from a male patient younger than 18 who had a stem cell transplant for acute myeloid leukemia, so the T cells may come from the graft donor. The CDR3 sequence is CASSFGRLAGGEQFF. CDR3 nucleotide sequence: TGTGCCAGCAGCTTCGGCCGACTAGCGGGAGGGGAGCAGTTCTTC.